The clone carrying this TCR beta chain was seen many times. Its cognate antigen is unknown. This CDR3 comprises 16 residues. V was clipped by 4 bases and J by 6 bases; unmatched bases: 11. CDR1 is KGHSH and CDR2 is LQKENI in the germline V gene. This record comes from a study of read filtering for tumor transcriptome and immune sequencing. Study-level background: DNase treatment preceded whole-transcriptome library preparation. TCR-mapped reads were about 4 to 11 million with IR-seq versus roughly 80 to 1,300 with RNA-seq.

Study findings and constraints: IR-seq captured clonotypes deeper and more reliably than RNA-seq.

Molecular barcoded adaptors covering alpha/delta and beta/gamma chains were used on roughly 400 ng RNA. TCRdb passed the reads through MiXCR, listing each CDR3 protein once. The sample lists about 58,000 distinct CDR3 sequences; about 12% were seen once. The source of this sequence is a donor at least 40 years old with multiple myeloma. The chain is built from TRBV18 and TRBJ2-3, with 9 positions matching TRBD1. The source material was a population of CD138-negative cells sorted from bone marrow. The DNA for the CDR3 is TGTGCCAGCTCACACCCGGGACAGGGCCATGTGGATACGCAGTATTTT. Protein product: CASSHPGQGHVDTQYF.